The T cell receptor beta chain described here comes from a study of shared T cell receptors in the human thymus. Clones were sequenced by immunoSEQ multiplex PCR, and TCRdb holds only the in-frame ones, with some missing. The table has some 400,000 clones, 85% to 95% seen once. This CDR3 has 14 residues. From germline, CDR1 is LNHDA and CDR2 SQIVND (reference sequence). Losses at the gene ends were 8 bases for V and 6 bases for J; bases not matched to a gene: 10. The sequencing sample was made of thymocytes. The rearrangement joins TRBV19 to TRBJ2-3; TRBD1 matches 8 bases. The receptor was derived from a human donor. The CDR3 reads CASQSRTGMDTQYF. The CDR3 DNA reads as TGTGCCAGTCAAAGCAGGACAGGGATGGATACGCAGTATTTT.